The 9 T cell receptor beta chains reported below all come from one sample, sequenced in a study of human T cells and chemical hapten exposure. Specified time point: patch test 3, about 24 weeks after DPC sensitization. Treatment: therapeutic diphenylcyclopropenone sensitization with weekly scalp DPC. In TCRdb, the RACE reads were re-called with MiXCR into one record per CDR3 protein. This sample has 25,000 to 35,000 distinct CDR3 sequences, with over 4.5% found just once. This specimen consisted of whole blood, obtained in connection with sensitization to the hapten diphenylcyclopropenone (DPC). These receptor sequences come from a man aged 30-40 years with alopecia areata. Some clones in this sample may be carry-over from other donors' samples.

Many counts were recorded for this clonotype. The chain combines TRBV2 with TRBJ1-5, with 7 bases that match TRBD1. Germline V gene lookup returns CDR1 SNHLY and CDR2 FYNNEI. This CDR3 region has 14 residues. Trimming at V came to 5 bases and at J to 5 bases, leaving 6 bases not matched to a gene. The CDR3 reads CASSTGQTYQPQHF. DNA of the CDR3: TGTGCCAGCAGTACGGGACAGACTTATCAGCCCCAGCATTTT.

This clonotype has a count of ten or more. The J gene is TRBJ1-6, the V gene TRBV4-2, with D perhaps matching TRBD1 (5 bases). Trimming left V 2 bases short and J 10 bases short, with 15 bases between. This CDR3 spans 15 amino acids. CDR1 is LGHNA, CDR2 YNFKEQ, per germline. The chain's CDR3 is CASSQIVGAQSPLHF. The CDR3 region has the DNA TGTGCCAGCAGCCAAATAGTAGGGGCGCAATCACCCCTCCACTTT.

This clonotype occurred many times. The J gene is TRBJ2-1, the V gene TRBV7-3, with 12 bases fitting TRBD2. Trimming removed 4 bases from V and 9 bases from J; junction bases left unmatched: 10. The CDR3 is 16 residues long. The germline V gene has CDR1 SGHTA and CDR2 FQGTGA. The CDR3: CASSSPLAGGPSEQFF. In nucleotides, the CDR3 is TGTGCCAGCAGCTCTCCCCTAGCGGGGGGGCCAAGTGAGCAGTTCTTC. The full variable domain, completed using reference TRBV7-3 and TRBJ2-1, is GAGVSQTPSNKVTEKGKYVELRCDPISGHTALYWYRQSLGQGPEFLIYFQGTGAADDSGLPNDRFFAVRPEGSVSTLKIQRTERGDSAVYLCASSSPLAGGPSEQFFGPGTRLTVL.

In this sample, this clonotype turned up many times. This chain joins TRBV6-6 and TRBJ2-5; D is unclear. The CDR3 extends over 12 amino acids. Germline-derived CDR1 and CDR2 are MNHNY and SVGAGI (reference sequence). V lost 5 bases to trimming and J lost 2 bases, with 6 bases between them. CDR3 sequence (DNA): TGTGCCAGCAGTGGACCACAAGAGACCCAGTACTTC. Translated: CASSGPQETQYF.

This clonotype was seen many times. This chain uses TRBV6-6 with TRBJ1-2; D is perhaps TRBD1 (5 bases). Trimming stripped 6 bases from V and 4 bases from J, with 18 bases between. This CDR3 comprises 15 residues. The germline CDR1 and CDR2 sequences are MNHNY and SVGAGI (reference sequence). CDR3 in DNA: TGTGCCAGCAGAGCAGGGAGCCGTATATCCTATGGCTACACCTTC. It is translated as CASRAGSRISYGYTF.

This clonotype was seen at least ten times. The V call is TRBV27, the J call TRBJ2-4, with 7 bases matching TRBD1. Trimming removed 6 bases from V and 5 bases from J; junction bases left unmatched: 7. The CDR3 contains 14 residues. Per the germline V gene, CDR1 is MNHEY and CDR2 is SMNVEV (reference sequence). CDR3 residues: CASSETGTENIQYF. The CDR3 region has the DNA TGTGCCAGCAGCGAAACCGGGACAGAAAACATTCAGTACTTC.

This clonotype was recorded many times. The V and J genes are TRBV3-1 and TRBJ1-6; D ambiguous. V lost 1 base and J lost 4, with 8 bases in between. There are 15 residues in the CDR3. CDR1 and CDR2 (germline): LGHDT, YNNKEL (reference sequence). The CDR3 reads CASSQAGMYNSPLHF. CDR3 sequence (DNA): TGTGCCAGCAGCCAAGCCGGGATGTATAATTCACCCCTCCACTTT.

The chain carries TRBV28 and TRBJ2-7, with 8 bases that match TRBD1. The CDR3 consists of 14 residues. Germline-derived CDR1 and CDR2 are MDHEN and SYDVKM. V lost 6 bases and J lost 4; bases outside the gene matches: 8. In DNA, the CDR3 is TGTGCCAGCAGCGAGACAGGGGCCCCGTACGAGCAGTACTTC. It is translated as CASSETGAPYEQYF. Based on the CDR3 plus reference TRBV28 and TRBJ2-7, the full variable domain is DVKVTQSSRYLVKRTGEKVFLECVQDMDHENMFWYRQDPGLGLRLIYFSYDVKMKEKGDIPEGYSVSREKKERFSLILESASTNQTSMYLCASSETGAPYEQYFGPGTRLTVT.

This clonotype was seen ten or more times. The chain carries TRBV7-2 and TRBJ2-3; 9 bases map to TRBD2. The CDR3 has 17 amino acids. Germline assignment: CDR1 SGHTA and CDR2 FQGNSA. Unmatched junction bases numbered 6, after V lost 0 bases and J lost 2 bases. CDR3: CASSLARLAGPTDTQYF. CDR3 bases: TGTGCCAGCAGCTTAGCGAGGCTAGCGGGGCCCACAGATACGCAGTATTTT.